This T cell receptor beta chain emerged from a study of technical replicates of blood from several donors. V lost 5 bases and J lost 10, with 14 bases in between. This CDR3 spans 12 amino acids. Per germline, CDR1 MNHNS and CDR2 SASEGT. This clone was seen a handful of times. This table comes from immunoSEQ multiplex PCR, and its TCRdb copy is limited to in-frame clones, with some not included. Of around 80,000 clones listed, 93% are singletons. The receptor was isolated from a human donor in good health. Sequencing was done on a sample of T cells isolated from PBMCs. The chain combines TRBV6-1 with TRBJ1-1, with a tentative D call TRBD1 (6 bases). Written as DNA, the CDR3 is TGTGCCAGCAGTACCCTACAGGGATTAGCTTTCTTT. Amino acid sequence: CASSTLQGLAFF.